This T cell receptor (beta chain) is drawn from a study of PD-L1 blockade in urothelial cancer. Notes on this clone: Its specificity is unknown.

The ends lost 0 bases at V and 7 bases at J; junction bases unmatched: 10. The CDR3 runs 15 residues. Germline lookup yields CDR1 SGHTS and CDR2 YDEGEE. The data were produced by immunoSEQ multiplex PCR, yet TCRdb's version contains in-frame clones alone and is incomplete. The sample contains 70,000 to 90,000 clones, around 76% of which appear only once. Findings of the study overall: In blood sampled pretreatment, TCR clonality below the median predicted better survival.

The sample here was PBMCs, taken around atezolizumab (anti-PD-L1) treatment. The clonotype originates from a man in his 70s with urothelial cancer. This chain joins TRBV5-8 and TRBJ2-7; 7 bases match TRBD1. The CDR3 loop is CASSLDLAGGGEQYF. The CDR3 DNA reads as TGTGCCAGCAGCTTGGATCTCGCAGGGGGTGGGGAGCAGTACTTC. Filled out from reference TRBV5-8 and TRBJ2-7, the complete variable domain reads EAGVTQSPTHLIKTRGQQATLRCSPISGHTSVYWYQQALGLGLQFLLWYDEGEERNRGNFPPRFSGRQFPNYSSELNVNALELEDSALYLCASSLDLAGGGEQYFGPGTRLTVT.